The 14 T cell receptor beta chains reported below all come from one sample, sequenced in a study of response to subunit inactivated influenza vaccine listed by TCRdb under 2018. Receptor amplification or capture employed RT-PCR. TCRdb records Illumina HiSeq 2500 as the sequencer. The raw public reads went through TCRdb reprocessing: fastp at Q25, MiXCR clone calling, in-frame beta chains kept. Rows matching on CDR3 protein sequence are summarized as one entry with the most common DNA and genes. The sample table holds some 520,000 distinct CDR3 sequences, of which more than 15% were seen once. In total, the top ten clones hold less than 4% of the sample. The sample in question was CD4+ T cells sorted from PBMCs, obtained around 25 months after vaccination. These receptors were collected from a man aged 45-69 years who received an inactivated influenza vaccine. Donor details come from another sample of the same person, matched by shared clones.

The chain links TRBV5-1 to TRBJ2-1; TRBD2 might be the D (7 bases). There are 16 residues in the CDR3. V was trimmed by 3 bases and J by 9 bases, leaving 22 bases between them. Per germline, CDR1 SGHRS and CDR2 YFSETQ. The CDR3 nucleotides are TGCGCCAGCAGCTCGGGGTCGAGGGGGAGGGCGATTGAGCAGTTCTTC. It yields the protein CASSSGSRGRAIEQFF.

Many counts were recorded for this clonotype. J is TRBJ2-3 and V is TRBV7-2; D is unresolved. V was pared by 4 bases and J by 4 bases, with 12 bases between. This CDR3 contains 14 residues. CDR1 is SGHTA, CDR2 FQGNSA, per germline. The DNA for the CDR3 is TGTGCCAGCAGCTGGGTGGGCGGCCCAGATACGCAGTATTTT. The encoded protein is CASSWVGGPDTQYF.

J is TRBJ2-5 and V is TRBV7-6, with a weak D call TRBD1 (6 bases). CDR1 SGHVS and CDR2 FNYEAQ come from the germline V gene. The V end was cut by 5 bases, the J end by 1 base, with 14 bases between. The CDR3 loop spans 15 amino acids. The CDR3, as DNA: TGTGCCAGCAGCGAGAGGGGGAACCTCCAAGAGACCCAGTACTTC. It specifies CASSERGNLQETQYF.

The table lists this clonotype with many counts. The chain joins TRBV12-3 or TRBV12-4 to TRBJ2-3; D could derive from TRBD1 or TRBD2 (5 bases each). The CDR3 covers 14 residues. The V gene lost 6 bases and the J gene lost 8 bases, with 18 bases spanning the gap. The CDR3 loop is CASSPVIPGTTQYF. As DNA, the CDR3 is TGTGCCAGCAGCCCTGTAATCCCCGGGACTACGCAGTATTTT.

This clonotype has more than one count but fewer than ten. J is TRBJ1-2 and V is TRBV7-8; no definite D call. The germline V gene has CDR1 SGHVS and CDR2 FQNEAQ. V lost 4 bases, J lost 2 bases, and 11 bases lay in between. This CDR3 comprises 14 residues. CDR3 bases: TGTGCCAGCAGCTACATTTCGGGAAACTATGGCTACACCTTC. Its protein is CASSYISGNYGYTF.

Comments on this clonotype: At one end the junction does not follow the germline gene, possibly because of a read error. The chain combines TRBV20-1 with TRBJ2-1; 13 bases match TRBD2. Looked up from germline, CDR1 is DFQATT and CDR2 is SNEGSKA (reference sequence). CDR3 size: 16 residues. In DNA form, the CDR3 reads TGCAGTGCTAGGGCTGGACTAGCGGGAGTCCACAATGAGCGGTTCTTC. It codes for CSARAGLAGVHNERFF.

This clonotype came up a few times. This sequence joins TRBV5-6 and TRBJ1-5; perhaps TRBD1 as D (5 bases). Germline V gene data show CDR1 as SGHDT and CDR2 as YYEEEE. The V and J ends lost 1 base and 5 bases respectively, with 16 bases between them. CDR3 size: 16 residues. CDR3 nucleotide sequence: TGTGCCAGCAGCTTGCTGAGGCAGGGTATTGATCAGCCCCAGCATTTT. It specifies CASSLLRQGIDQPQHF. Drawing the rest from reference TRBV5-6 and TRBJ1-5, the complete variable domain is DAGVTQSPTHLIKTRGQQVTLRCSPKSGHDTVSWYQQALGQGPQFIFQYYEEEERQRGNFPDRFSGHQFPNYSSELNVNALLLGDSALYLCASSLLRQGIDQPQHFGDGTRLSIL.

This chain links TRBV5-1 with TRBJ2-7, with D unclear. The CDR3 totals 14 residues. The V gene lost 2 bases and the J gene lost 1 base, with 10 bases spanning the gap. CDR1 and CDR2 (germline): SGHRS, YFSETQ. Written as DNA, the CDR3 is TGCGCCAGCAGCTTCCTAGTGGGGTCCTACGAGCAGTACTTC. Translating it yields CASSFLVGSYEQYF. The variable domain in full, completed from reference TRBV5-1 and TRBJ2-7, reads KAGVTQTPRYLIKTRGQQVTLSCSPISGHRSVSWYQQTPGQGLQFLFEYFSETQRNKGNFPGRFSGRQFSNSRSEMNVSTLELGDSALYLCASSFLVGSYEQYFGPGTRLTVT.

This sequence joins TRBV5-1 and TRBJ2-5; TRBD2 agrees at 13 bases. CDR3 length equals 16 residues. The germline gives CDR1 SGHRS, CDR2 YFSETQ. V lost 4 bases to trimming and J lost 4 bases; unmatched junction nucleotides: 7. The CDR3 DNA reads TGCGCCAGCAGCCTTACTAGCGGGGGGGCCGGAGAGACCCAGTACTTC. Translation: CASSLTSGGAGETQYF.

V usage is TRBV2 and J usage is TRBJ2-7, with a weak D call TRBD1 (5 bases). The V end lost 2 bases, the J end lost 7 bases, and 12 bases lay between the germline ends. Germline assignment: CDR1 SNHLY and CDR2 FYNNEI. This CDR3 is 13 amino acids long. Written as DNA, the CDR3 is TGTGCCAGCAGTGAACAGGGCCTTGGGGAGCAGTACTTC. Translating it yields CASSEQGLGEQYF.

Ten or more counts support this clonotype. This chain connects TRBV14 to TRBJ2-1; no firm D call. Germline V gene lookup returns CDR1 SGHDN and CDR2 FVKESK. V was pared by 1 base and J by 4 bases, with 5 bases between. The CDR3 contains 13 residues. The DNA for the CDR3 is TGTGCCAGCAGCCAAGCCGCATACAATGAGCAGTTCTTC. It translates to CASSQAAYNEQFF. Using reference TRBV14 and TRBJ2-1 for the parts outside the CDR3, the full variable domain is EAGVTQFPSHSVIEKGQTVTLRCDPISGHDNLYWYRRVMGKEIKFLLHFVKESKQDESGMPNNRFLAERTGGTYSTLKVQPAELEDSGVYFCASSQAAYNEQFFGPGTRLTVL.

The chain uses TRBV6-6 and TRBJ2-3, with unresolved D. This CDR3 region has 11 residues. Germline CDR1 MNHNY, CDR2 SVGAGI (reference sequence). V lost 7 bases and J 6 bases, leaving 8 bases between the germline ends. The DNA of the CDR3 is TGTGCCAGCACCGACGGGGATACGCAGTATTTT. Its protein is CASTDGDTQYF.

The chain has TRBV7-2 and TRBJ1-2; D gene ambiguous. Germline CDR1 SGHTA, CDR2 FQGNSA. CDR3 length equals 12 residues. V was cut by 1 base and J by 5 bases, with 5 bases left in between. CDR3 loop: CASSLVGYGYTF. DNA of the CDR3: TGTGCCAGCAGCTTAGTGGGGTATGGCTACACCTTC.

This clonotype has a handful of counts. V and J are TRBV10-3 and TRBJ2-7; D is ambiguous. Germline CDR1 reads ENHRY; CDR2 reads SYGVKD. Between the trimmed V and J ends, which lost 3 bases and 3 bases, there was a span of 9 bases. This CDR3 comprises 13 residues. CDR3 nucleotides: TGTGCCATCAGTGACGGATTACTCTACGAGCAGTACTTC. Amino acids: CAISDGLLYEQYF.